The present entry profiles one TCR beta chain with its context. The antigen is unknown. The CDR3 covers 15 residues. Germline values: CDR1 MNHEY, CDR2 SMNVEV (reference sequence). Between the trimmed V and J ends, which lost 5 bases and 8 bases, there was a span of 16 bases. One entry per CDR3 protein results from TCRdb running MiXCR on the reads. Of 650,000 to 900,000 distinct CDR3 sequences listed, 25% to 35% were seen once; the top ten hold roughly 14%. These data come from a study of T cell repertoires in cytomegalovirus infection. Background on the study: In the study, CMV epitopes included recently identified HLA-C-restricted and well-studied HLA-B-restricted ones. CMV infection together with matching HLA type was indicated by public TCR beta signatures.

Overall study results and limits: Ex vivo, HLA-C-restricted CMV-specific TCR beta clonotypes prevailed over the rest of the response. Based on cumulative public TCR beta family frequency, carriers of CMV plus the relevant HLA were identified.

This sequence joins TRBV27 and TRBJ1-6; TRBD1 is a possible D gene (6 bases). Sequencing was performed on cultured CD8+ T cells from PBMCs, taken from culture after CMV antigen stimulation. This TCR derives from a human donor in good health (CMV status not recorded). Some clones in this sample may be carry-over from other donors' samples. In DNA, the CDR3 is TGTGCCAGCAGTAAACAGGGTCGGCGCGATTCACCCCTCCACTTT. Its protein product is CASSKQGRRDSPLHF.